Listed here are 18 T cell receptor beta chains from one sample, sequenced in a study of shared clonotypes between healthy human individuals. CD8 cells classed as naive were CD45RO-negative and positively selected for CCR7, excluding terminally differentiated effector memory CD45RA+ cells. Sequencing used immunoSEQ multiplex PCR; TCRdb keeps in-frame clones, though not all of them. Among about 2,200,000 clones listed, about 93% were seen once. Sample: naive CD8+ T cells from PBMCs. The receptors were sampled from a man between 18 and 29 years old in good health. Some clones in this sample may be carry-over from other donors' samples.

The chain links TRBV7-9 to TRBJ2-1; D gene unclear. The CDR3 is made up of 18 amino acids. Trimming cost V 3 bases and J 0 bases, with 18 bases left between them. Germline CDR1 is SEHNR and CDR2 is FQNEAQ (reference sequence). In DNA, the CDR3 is TGTGCCAGCAGCTTTCCCCCATCCGGCACGAGCTCCTACAATGAGCAGTTCTTC. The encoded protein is CASSFPPSGTSSYNEQFF.

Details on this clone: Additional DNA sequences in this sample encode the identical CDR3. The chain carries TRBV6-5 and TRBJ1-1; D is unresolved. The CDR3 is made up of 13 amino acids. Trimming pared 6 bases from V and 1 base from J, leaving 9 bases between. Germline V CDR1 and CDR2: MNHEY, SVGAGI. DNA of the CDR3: TGTGCCAGCAGGCGCGGTGAGAACACTGAAGCTTTCTTT. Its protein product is CASRRGENTEAFF.

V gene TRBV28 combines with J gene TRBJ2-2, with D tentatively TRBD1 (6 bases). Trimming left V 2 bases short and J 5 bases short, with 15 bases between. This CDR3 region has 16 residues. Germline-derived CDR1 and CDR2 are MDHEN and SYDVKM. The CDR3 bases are TGTGCCAGCAGTTTAGTTTACAGGGATTGGACCGGGGAGCTGTTTTTT. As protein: CASSLVYRDWTGELFF. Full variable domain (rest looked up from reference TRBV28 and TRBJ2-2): DVKVTQSSRYLVKRTGEKVFLECVQDMDHENMFWYRQDPGLGLRLIYFSYDVKMKEKGDIPEGYSVSREKKERFSLILESASTNQTSMYLCASSLVYRDWTGELFFGEGSRLTVL.

This CDR3 is CSVGLAGWDYEQFF. The CDR3 bases are TGCAGCGTGGGACTAGCGGGATGGGACTATGAGCAGTTCTTC. The chain has TRBV29-1 and TRBJ2-1, with 13 bases aligning to TRBD2. Germline V CDR1 and CDR2: SQVTM, ANQGSEA. The CDR3 has 14 residues. Trimming at V came to 6 bases and at J to 8 bases, leaving 7 bases not matched to a gene.

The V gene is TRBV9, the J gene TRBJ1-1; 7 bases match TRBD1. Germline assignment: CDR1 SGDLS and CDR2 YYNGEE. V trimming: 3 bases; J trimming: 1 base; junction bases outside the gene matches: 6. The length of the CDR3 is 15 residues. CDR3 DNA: TGTGCCAGCAGCGCTGAAGGGGGCGGGAACACTGAAGCTTTCTTT. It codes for CASSAEGGGNTEAFF.

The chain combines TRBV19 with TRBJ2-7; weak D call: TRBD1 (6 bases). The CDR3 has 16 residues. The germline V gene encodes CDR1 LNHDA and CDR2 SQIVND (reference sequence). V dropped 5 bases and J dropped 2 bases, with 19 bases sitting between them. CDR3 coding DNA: TGTGCCAGTAGTCCATCCTGGGACACGGCACCCTACGAGCAGTACTTC. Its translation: CASSPSWDTAPYEQYF.

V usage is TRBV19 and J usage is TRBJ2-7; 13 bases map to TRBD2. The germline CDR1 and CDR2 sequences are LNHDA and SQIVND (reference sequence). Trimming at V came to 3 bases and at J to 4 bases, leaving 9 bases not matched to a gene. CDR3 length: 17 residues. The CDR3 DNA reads TGTGCCAGTAGTATTGTTCTTCGGACTAGCGGGAGTTACGAGCAGTACTTC. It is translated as CASSIVLRTSGSYEQYF.

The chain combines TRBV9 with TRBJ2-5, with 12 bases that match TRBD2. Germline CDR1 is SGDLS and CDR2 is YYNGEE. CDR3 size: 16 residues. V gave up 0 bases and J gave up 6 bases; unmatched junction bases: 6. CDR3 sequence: CASSVGLAGVGKTQYF. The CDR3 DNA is TGTGCCAGCAGCGTAGGACTAGCGGGAGTTGGAAAGACCCAGTACTTC.

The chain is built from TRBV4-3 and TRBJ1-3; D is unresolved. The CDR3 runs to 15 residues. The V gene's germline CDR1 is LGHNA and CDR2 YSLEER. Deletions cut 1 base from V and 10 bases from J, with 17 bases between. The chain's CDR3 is CASSQAEVYPGTIYF. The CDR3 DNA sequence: TGCGCCAGCAGCCAAGCCGAGGTCTATCCTGGAACCATATATTTT.

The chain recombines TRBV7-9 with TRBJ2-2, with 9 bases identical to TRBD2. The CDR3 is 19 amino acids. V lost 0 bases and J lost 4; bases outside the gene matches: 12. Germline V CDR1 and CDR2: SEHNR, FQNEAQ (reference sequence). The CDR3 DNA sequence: TGTGCCAGCAGCTTAGCGGAGATTAGCGGGAGACGGAGCACCGGGGAGCTGTTTTTT. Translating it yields CASSLAEISGRRSTGELFF.

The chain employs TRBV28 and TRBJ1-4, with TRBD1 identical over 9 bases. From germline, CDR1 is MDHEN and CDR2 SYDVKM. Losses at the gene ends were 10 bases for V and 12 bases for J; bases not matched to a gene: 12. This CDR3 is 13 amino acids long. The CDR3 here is CAISQGASGELFF. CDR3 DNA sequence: TGTGCCATCTCACAGGGGGCCTCGGGGGAACTGTTTTTT.

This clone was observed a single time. The CDR3 DNA follows: TGTGCCAGCAGTCCTAACACCAACCAAGAGACCCAGTACTTC. It translates to CASSPNTNQETQYF. The V and J genes are TRBV28 and TRBJ2-5; D is unresolved. V lost 5 bases to trimming and J lost 0 bases, with 10 bases between them. Germline V gene lookup returns CDR1 MDHEN and CDR2 SYDVKM. This CDR3 has 14 residues.

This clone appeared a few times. DNA for the CDR3: TGTGCCAGCAGCGTAGACGAGACAGGGAGCACCGGGGAGCTGTTTTTT. This gives the protein CASSVDETGSTGELFF. V gene TRBV9 combines with J gene TRBJ2-2; 7 positions match TRBD1. This CDR3 has 16 residues. V trimming: 0 bases; J trimming: 4 bases; junction bases outside the gene matches: 6. Germline V gene lookup returns CDR1 SGDLS and CDR2 YYNGEE.

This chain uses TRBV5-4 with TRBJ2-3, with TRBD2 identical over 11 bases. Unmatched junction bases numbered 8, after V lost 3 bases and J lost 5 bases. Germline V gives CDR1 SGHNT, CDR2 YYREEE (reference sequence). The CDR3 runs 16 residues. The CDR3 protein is CASSSLAGGPLDTQYF. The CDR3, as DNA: TGTGCCAGCAGCTCCTTAGCGGGAGGGCCTCTAGATACGCAGTATTTT. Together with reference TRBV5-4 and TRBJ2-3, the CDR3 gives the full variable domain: ETGVTQSPTHLIKTRGQQVTLRCSSQSGHNTVSWYQQALGQGPQFIFQYYREEENGRGNFPPRFSGLQFPNYSSELNVNALELDDSALYLCASSSLAGGPLDTQYFGPGTRLTVL.

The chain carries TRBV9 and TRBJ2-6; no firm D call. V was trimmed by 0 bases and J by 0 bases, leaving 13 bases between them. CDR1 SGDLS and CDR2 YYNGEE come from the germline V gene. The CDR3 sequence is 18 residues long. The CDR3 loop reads CASSVVKGLGSGANVLTF. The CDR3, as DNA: TGTGCCAGCAGCGTAGTAAAGGGCCTGGGCTCTGGGGCCAACGTCCTGACTTTC. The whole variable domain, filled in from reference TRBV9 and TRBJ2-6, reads DSGVTQTPKHLITATGQRVTLRCSPRSGDLSVYWYQQSLDQGLQFLIQYYNGEERAKGNILERFSAQQFPDLHSELNLSSLELGDSALYFCASSVVKGLGSGANVLTFGAGSRLTVL.

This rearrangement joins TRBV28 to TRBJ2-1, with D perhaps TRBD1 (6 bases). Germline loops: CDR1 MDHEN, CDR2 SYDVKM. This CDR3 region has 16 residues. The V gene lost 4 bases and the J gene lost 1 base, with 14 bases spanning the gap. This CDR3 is CASSSWTDLSYNEQFF. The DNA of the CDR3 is TGTGCCAGCAGTTCCTGGACAGACCTATCCTACAATGAGCAGTTCTTC.

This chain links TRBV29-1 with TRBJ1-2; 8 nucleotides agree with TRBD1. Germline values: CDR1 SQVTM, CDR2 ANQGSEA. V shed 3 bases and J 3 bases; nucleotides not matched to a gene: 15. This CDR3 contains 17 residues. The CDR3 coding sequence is TGCAGCGTTGAGGGGGCTTTTTGGACAGGGAAGGACTATGGCTACACCTTC. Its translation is CSVEGAFWTGKDYGYTF.

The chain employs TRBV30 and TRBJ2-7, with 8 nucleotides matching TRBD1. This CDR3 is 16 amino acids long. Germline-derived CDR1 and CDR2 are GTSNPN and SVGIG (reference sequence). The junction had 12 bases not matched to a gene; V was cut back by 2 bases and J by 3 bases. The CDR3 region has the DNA TGTGCCTGGAGTTCATCCCCGAGGACAGGGAACTACGAGCAGTACTTC. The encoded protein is CAWSSSPRTGNYEQYF.